These 10 T cell receptor beta chains were all obtained from the same sample, sequenced in a study of blood T cell repertoires in COVID-19. Assay: immunoSEQ multiplex PCR; the TCRdb copy retains only in-frame clones and omits some. Of approximately 10,000 clones listed, 84% were seen once; the top ten hold 31%. Sequencing was done on a sample of peripheral blood. Receptor source: a man in his fifties with active COVID-19.

The chain recombines TRBV27 with TRBJ2-7; maybe TRBD1 (5 bases). CDR3 size: 15 residues. Deletions cut 0 bases from V and 3 bases from J, with 12 bases between. Germline values: CDR1 MNHEY, CDR2 SMNVEV (reference sequence). DNA for the CDR3: TGTGCCAGCAGTTTATCGACAGTATTATACTACGAGCAGTACTTC. Translation: CASSLSTVLYYEQYF.

The sample holds a few counts of this clone. The chain has TRBV10-3 and TRBJ2-5; 10 bases line up with TRBD1. J was trimmed by 1 base and V by 6 bases; bases with no gene match: 8. The CDR3 extends over 16 amino acids. CDR1 ENHRY and CDR2 SYGVKD come from the germline V gene. The CDR3 here is CAISGQGGGFQETQYF. DNA of the CDR3: TGTGCCATCAGCGGACAGGGGGGAGGATTCCAAGAGACCCAGTACTTC.

The chain has TRBV11-3 and TRBJ2-7; 7 positions match TRBD1. Germline-derived CDR1 and CDR2 are SGHNT and YENEEA. J was trimmed by 2 bases and V by 4 bases; bases with no gene match: 2. The CDR3 spans 13 residues. Here the CDR3 DNA reads TGTGCCAGCAGCTGGGGACAGACCTACGAGCAGTACTTC. Its translation is CASSWGQTYEQYF.

This clone was counted only a few times. The rearrangement joins TRBV14 to TRBJ2-7, with TRBD2 matching 13 bases. Germline V gene data show CDR1 as SGHDN and CDR2 as FVKESK. The CDR3 consists of 17 residues. V was pared by 1 base and J by 4 bases, with 7 bases of the junction left unmatched. The DNA for the CDR3 is TGTGCCAGCAGCCAAGGTGAACTAGCGGGAGGGATATACGAGCAGTACTTC. Translation: CASSQGELAGGIYEQYF.

This chain links TRBV28 with TRBJ2-2; the D gene is possibly TRBD2 (6 bases). V lost 8 bases and J lost 6, with 16 bases in between. The CDR3 length is 14 residues. CDR1 MDHEN and CDR2 SYDVKM come from the germline V gene. CDR3 bases: TGTGCCAGCTGGGGGGACGCCCAGCCCGGGGAGCTGTTTTTT. This sequence encodes CASWGDAQPGELFF.

The V and J genes are TRBV7-9 and TRBJ1-1; tentative D call: TRBD1 (6 bases). CDR3 size: 14 residues. Germline V gene sequence: CDR1 SEHNR, CDR2 FQNEAQ (reference sequence). V was pared by 1 base and J by 4 bases, with 10 bases between. CDR3 sequence: CASSLGQGSTEAFF. The CDR3 DNA sequence: TGTGCCAGCAGCTTAGGGCAGGGGAGCACTGAAGCTTTCTTT.

This clone appeared a few times. V is TRBV9 and J is TRBJ2-2; D perhaps matches TRBD1 (5 bases). Germline V lookup: CDR1 SGDLS, CDR2 YYNGEE. The CDR3 runs to 14 residues. Trimming left V 3 bases short and J 2 bases short, with 8 bases between. The CDR3 nucleotides are TGTGCCAGCAGCGGCAGGGATAACACCGGGGAGCTGTTTTTT. Translation gives CASSGRDNTGELFF.

The chain is built from TRBV5-4 and TRBJ2-7; 8 bases line up with TRBD1. With 1 base clipped from V and 6 bases from J, the junction kept 6 bases outside the gene matches. Per the germline V gene, CDR1 is SGHNT and CDR2 is YYREEE (reference sequence). The CDR3 consists of 14 residues. This CDR3 reads CASSLLDRASEQYF. In DNA, the CDR3 is TGTGCCAGCAGCTTGCTGGACAGGGCATCCGAGCAGTACTTC.

By share, this clone counts as medium-sized. The V gene is TRBV6-5, the J gene TRBJ2-2; 7 bases are shared with TRBD1. Looked up from germline, CDR1 is MNHEY and CDR2 is SVGAGI. The CDR3 spans 15 residues. V lost 2 bases to trimming and J lost 6 bases; unmatched junction nucleotides: 6. The CDR3 DNA reads as TGTGCCAGCAGTTACGCTTGGCAGGGGGCCGGGGAGCTGTTTTTT. Its protein product is CASSYAWQGAGELFF.

The chain is built from TRBV5-6 and TRBJ2-7, with 9 nucleotides matching TRBD1. J lost 2 bases, V lost 1 base, and 4 bases had no gene match. The CDR3 runs to 15 residues. Germline V gives CDR1 SGHDT, CDR2 YYEEEE. The CDR3 DNA reads as TGTGCCAGCAGCTTGTACGGGACAGGGCCCTACGAGCAGTACTTC. Translation: CASSLYGTGPYEQYF.